Reported below is one TCR beta chain. The sample belongs to a study of early T cells in non-severe SARS-CoV-2 infection. V was clipped by 6 bases and J by 7 bases; unmatched bases: 14. This CDR3 contains 17 residues. TCRdb reprocessed the 5' RACE reads with MiXCR, giving one entry per CDR3 protein. The data hold some 30,000 distinct CDR3 sequences, with roughly 4.6% observed a single time. The material was whole blood, obtained at baseline. The clonotype comes from an adult who was a healthcare worker with PCR-confirmed SARS-CoV-2 infection or an uninfected control (not recorded which). The chain uses TRBV12-3 or TRBV12-4 and TRBJ2-1; 11 nucleotides match TRBD2. CDR3 in amino acids: CASRPGLADGVMNEQFF. The DNA of the CDR3 is TGTGCCAGCAGGCCGGGACTAGCGGATGGAGTAATGAATGAGCAGTTCTTC.